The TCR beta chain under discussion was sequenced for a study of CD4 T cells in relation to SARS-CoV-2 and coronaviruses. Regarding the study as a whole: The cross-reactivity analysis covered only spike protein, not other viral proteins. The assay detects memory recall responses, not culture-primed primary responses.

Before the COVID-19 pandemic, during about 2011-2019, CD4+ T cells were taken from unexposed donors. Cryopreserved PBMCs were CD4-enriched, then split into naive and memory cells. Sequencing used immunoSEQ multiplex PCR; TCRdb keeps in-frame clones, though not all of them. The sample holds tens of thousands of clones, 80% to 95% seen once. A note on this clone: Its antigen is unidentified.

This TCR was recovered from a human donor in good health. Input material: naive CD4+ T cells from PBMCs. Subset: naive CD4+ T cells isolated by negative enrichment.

CDR3 coding DNA: TGCGCCAGCAGCAGAGATGAAAAACTGTTTTTT. It is translated as CASSRDEKLFF. The V gene is TRBV4-3, the J gene TRBJ1-4; D unresolved. This CDR3 contains 11 residues. Germline lookup yields CDR1 LGHNA and CDR2 YSLEER. Trimming took 5 bases from V and 6 from J, leaving 4 bases between them.